This T cell receptor (beta chain) was sequenced for a study of blood T cell repertoires in COVID-19 (dated by TCRdb to the early 2020s). With respect to the entire study: Samples from collaborators originated in the United States, Italy and Spain and spanned both the acute and convalescent phases of COVID-19. The samples were drawn from two sources: the first 160 participants of the ongoing ImmuneRACE study, and 1,254 subjects contributed by 6 global collaborators. Subjects who had been exposed to COVID-19, were actively infected with it, or had recovered from it provided the deeply sampled blood TCRbeta repertoires that made up the dataset. Where HLA class I and class II types were available, the types were taken from metadata supplied by the sample provider, not from assay-based typing. Nearly every sample came with metadata listing a de-identified subject ID, COVID-19 status, age in years and sex. The repertoires were made available in a free public database intended to serve as a resource for research on the immune response to SARS-CoV-2. The prospective study material was composed of cDNA or gDNA derived from T cells, B-cell-depleted T cells, or PBMCs. Broader findings and caveats from the paper: The quantity of clinical and demographic metadata differed by source and by participant and was supplied without curation.

The immunoSEQ Assay, a bias-controlled multiplex PCR, was used to amplify TCRbeta CDR3 regions from genomic DNA. Under the source paper's analysis protocol: The number of nucleated cells in each sample was estimated from the amplification of reference gene primers within the assay. To quantify the absolute abundance of each unique TCRbeta CDR3 rearrangement, sequence reads were collapsed and filtered. For each sample, productive Simpson clonality was calculated as the square root of Simpson's diversity index over productive rearrangements. TCRdb retrieved this table from immuneACCESS and kept in-frame rearrangements only. Not all clones are present; in checked studies, unresolved V genes account for under half, and no reason is known for the remainder. For V, J and clone size, that table is used; D and trimming come from the DNA. This sample holds some 260,000 clones; about 87% were observed only once. The top ten clones comprise roughly a tenth of the sample.

One collaborating source in Seattle enrolled patients during active infection and followed them longitudinally through the course of disease. The collaborating institutions used their own protocols to collect whole blood in K2EDTA tubes. For TCRbeta analysis, collaborators shipped samples in one of three forms: frozen whole blood, isolated PBMCs, or DNA extracted from either of those sample types. From the germline V gene, CDR1 is MGHRA and CDR2 is YSYEKL. V loses 4 bases, J loses 6 bases, and the germline ends lie 16 bases apart. The CDR3 spans 15 residues, from the cysteine through the phenylalanine. Only the CDR3 portion is preserved as DNA: 45 bases, with reading frame beginning at the first base. In regard to this clone: What antigen it recognizes has not been identified. No quality values exist for individual bases; no much larger clone is one base distant.

The specimen was peripheral blood. The receptor chain draws on TRBV4-1 and TRBJ1-5; a tentative D call is TRBD1 (5 bases match). This TCR was sampled from a woman in her 70s with COVID-19, enrolled during active disease. The CDR3 here reads CASSLTGLLGQPQHF. The DNA sequence reads TGCGCCAGCAGCCTTACAGGATTATTGGGTCAGCCCCAGCATTTT.